This T cell receptor beta chain originates from a study of Graves' ophthalmopathy and Graves' hyperthyroidism. Whole-study results and caveats: Forecasting of ophthalmopathy progression by the model achieved 60% to 71% sensitivity and roughly 78% specificity. In separating ophthalmopathy from stable hyperthyroidism, a 13-signature model achieved 85% to 90% sensitivity and around 80% specificity.

The length of the CDR3 is 13 residues. CDR1 and CDR2 from the germline V gene are LNHDA and SQIVND (reference sequence). Trimming shortened V by 10 bases and J by 5 bases, and 18 bases separated the two germline ends. Stable hyperthyroidism meant no progression to ophthalmopathy within 18 months of follow-up. Hyperthyroidism patients were newly diagnosed, ill under 2 months, and aged 18 to 65 years. Beta-chain TCR CDR3 regions were amplified from RNA transcripts. First-round RT-PCR relied on HTBI primers, and a second-round multiplex PCR came next. TCRdb reanalysed the multiplex PCR reads using MiXCR and keeps one entry per CDR3 protein. The repertoire includes under 800,000 distinct CDR3 sequences, approximately 21% of them detected once, and around 6.9% sits in the top ten. In this sample, this clonotype turned up a few times. The target antigen is unknown.

The clonotype was recovered from a woman between 18 and 29 years old with stable Graves' hyperthyroidism. Some clones in this sample may be carry-over from other donors' samples. Source material: peripheral blood. The chain employs TRBV19 and TRBJ2-7, with D maybe TRBD2 (6 bases). The CDR3 spells CATVPQGGNEQYF. As DNA, the CDR3 is TGTGCCACTGTCCCGCAGGGAGGTAACGAGCAGTACTTC. Filled out from reference TRBV19 and TRBJ2-7, the complete variable domain reads DGGITQSPKYLFRKEGQNVTLSCEQNLNHDAMYWYRQDPGQGLRLIYYSQIVNDFQKGDIAEGYSVSREKKESFPLTVTSAQKNPTAFYLCATVPQGGNEQYFGPGTRLTVT.